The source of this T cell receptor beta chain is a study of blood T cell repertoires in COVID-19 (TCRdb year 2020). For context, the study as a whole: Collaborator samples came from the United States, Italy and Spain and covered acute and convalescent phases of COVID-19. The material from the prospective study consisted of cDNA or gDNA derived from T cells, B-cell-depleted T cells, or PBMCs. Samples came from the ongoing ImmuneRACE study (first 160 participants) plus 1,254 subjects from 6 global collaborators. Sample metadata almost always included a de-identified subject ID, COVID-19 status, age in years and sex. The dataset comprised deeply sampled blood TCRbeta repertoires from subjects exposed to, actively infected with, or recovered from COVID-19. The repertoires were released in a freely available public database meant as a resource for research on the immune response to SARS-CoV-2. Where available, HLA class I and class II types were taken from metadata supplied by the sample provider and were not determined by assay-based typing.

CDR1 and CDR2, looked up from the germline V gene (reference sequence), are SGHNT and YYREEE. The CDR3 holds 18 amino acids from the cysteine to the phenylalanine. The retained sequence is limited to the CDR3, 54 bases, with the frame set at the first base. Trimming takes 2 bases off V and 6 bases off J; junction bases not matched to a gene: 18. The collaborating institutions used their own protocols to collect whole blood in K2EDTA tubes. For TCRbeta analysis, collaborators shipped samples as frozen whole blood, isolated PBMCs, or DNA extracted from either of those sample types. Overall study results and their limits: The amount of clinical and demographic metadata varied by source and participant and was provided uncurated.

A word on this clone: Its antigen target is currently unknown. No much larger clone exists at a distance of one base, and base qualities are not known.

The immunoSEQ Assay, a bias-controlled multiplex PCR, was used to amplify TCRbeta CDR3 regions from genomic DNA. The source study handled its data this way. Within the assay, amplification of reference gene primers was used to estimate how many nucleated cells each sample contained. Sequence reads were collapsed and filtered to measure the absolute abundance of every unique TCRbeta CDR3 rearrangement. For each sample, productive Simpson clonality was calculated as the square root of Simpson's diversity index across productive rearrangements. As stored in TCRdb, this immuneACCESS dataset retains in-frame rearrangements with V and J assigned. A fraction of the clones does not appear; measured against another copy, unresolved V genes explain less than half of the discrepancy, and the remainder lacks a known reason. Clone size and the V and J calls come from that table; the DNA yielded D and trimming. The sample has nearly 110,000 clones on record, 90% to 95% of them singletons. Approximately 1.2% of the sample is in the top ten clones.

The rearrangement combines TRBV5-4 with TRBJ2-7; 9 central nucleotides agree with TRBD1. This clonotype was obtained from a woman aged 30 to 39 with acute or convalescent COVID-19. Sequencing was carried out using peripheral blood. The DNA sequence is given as TGTGCCAGCAGCTTAGTGGGGTTCGGGACAGGGTCTTCTCTCGAGCAGTACTTC. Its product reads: CASSLVGFGTGSSLEQYF.